This is a list of T cell receptor beta chains from one sample in a study of blood T cells in healthy people across ages. TCRdb recomputed calls from the 5' RACE reads with MiXCR, one row per CDR3 protein. Of 540,000 or so distinct CDR3 sequences listed, roughly 28% are singletons. The sequencing input was blood. All receptors come from a woman in her 70s in good health. CDR3s include the opening cysteine and the closing phenylalanine or tryptophan. The order of the fields is V gene, J gene, clone size, D gene, CDR3 DNA, CDR3 protein. A D gene is named only where the DNA matches it firmly. For some rows the clone size is stated as once, few or many, or as a class when expanded; others skip it.

V gene: TRBV7-2; J gene: TRBJ2-5; clone size: few; D gene: -; CDR3 DNA: TGTGCCAGCAGCTTAATGCTTAGCATACGCCAAGAGACCCAGTACTTC; CDR3 protein: CASSLMLSIRQETQYF
V gene: TRBV5-1; J gene: TRBJ2-7; clone size: few; D gene: TRBD1; CDR3 DNA: TGCGCCAGCAGCTATACAGGGGCTAGACTGGGGGAGCAGTACTTC; CDR3 protein: CASSYTGARLGEQYF
V gene: TRBV29-1; J gene: TRBJ1-1; clone size: -; D gene: TRBD1; CDR3 DNA: TGCAGCGTTGATTGGACAGGGGCGAACACTGAAGCTTTCTTT; CDR3 protein: CSVDWTGANTEAFF
V gene: TRBV5-1; J gene: TRBJ2-1; clone size: few; D gene: -; CDR3 DNA: TGCGCCAGCAGCTCCAGGGTGGGGGTTCTATCCTACAATGAGCAGTTCTTC; CDR3 protein: CASSSRVGVLSYNEQFF
V gene: TRBV12-3/TRBV12-4; J gene: TRBJ1-5; clone size: -; D gene: -; CDR3 DNA: TGTGCCAGCACACAGGGTAAAGGCAATCAGCCCCAGCATTTT; CDR3 protein: CASTQGKGNQPQHF
V gene: TRBV6-2/TRBV6-3; J gene: TRBJ2-7; clone size: -; D gene: TRBD2; CDR3 DNA: TGTGCCAGCAGTGACGCACTAGCGGACCGCTACGAGCAGCACTTC; CDR3 protein: CASSDALADRYEQHF
V gene: TRBV7-2; J gene: TRBJ2-1; clone size: many; D gene: -; CDR3 DNA: TGTGCCAGCAGCACGACTAGGATCCCCGGGTTCTTC; CDR3 protein: CASSTTRIPGFF
V gene: TRBV10-3; J gene: TRBJ1-3; clone size: -; D gene: -; CDR3 DNA: TGTGCCATGGAGGGCTCTGGAAACACCATATATTTT; CDR3 protein: CAMEGSGNTIYF
V gene: TRBV4-3; J gene: TRBJ1-4; clone size: few; D gene: -; CDR3 DNA: TGCGCCAGCAGCCCATTGACAGGAGATAATGGAAAACTGTTTTTT; CDR3 protein: CASSPLTGDNGKLFF
V gene: TRBV12-3/TRBV12-4; J gene: TRBJ2-3; clone size: few; D gene: TRBD2; CDR3 DNA: TGTGTCAGCAGTCTAGCGGTGAGCGCAGATACGCAGTATTTT; CDR3 protein: CVSSLAVSADTQYF
V gene: TRBV18; J gene: TRBJ1-2; clone size: -; D gene: -; CDR3 DNA: TGTGCCAGCTCACCGGACAGAAGTTCCCATCTCCTCTTC; CDR3 protein: CASSPDRSSHLLF
V gene: TRBV14; J gene: TRBJ2-1; clone size: -; D gene: -; CDR3 DNA: TGTGCCAGCAGCCGGGAACTAGCCTCTCTGGAGCAGTTCTTC; CDR3 protein: CASSRELASLEQFF
V gene: TRBV10-3; J gene: TRBJ1-1; clone size: -; D gene: TRBD1; CDR3 DNA: TGTGCCATCAGTGAGTCGAGGGGACAGGGGGCGCTTATAGAAGCTTTCTTT; CDR3 protein: CAISESRGQGALIEAFF
V gene: TRBV4-3; J gene: TRBJ1-4; clone size: few; D gene: -; CDR3 DNA: TGCGCCAGCAGCCAAGATTCCCCCCGGGTCCCCTTGGGGCTGTTTTTT; CDR3 protein: CASSQDSPRVPLGLFF
V gene: TRBV6-5; J gene: TRBJ1-2; clone size: few; D gene: TRBD1; CDR3 DNA: TGTGCCAGCAGTTACCGACAGGGTTATGGCTACACCTTC; CDR3 protein: CASSYRQGYGYTF
V gene: TRBV9; J gene: TRBJ2-5; clone size: many; D gene: -; CDR3 DNA: TGTGCCAGCAGCCCCCGACCGGCAGAGACCCAGTACTTC; CDR3 protein: CASSPRPAETQYF
V gene: TRBV2; J gene: TRBJ2-3; clone size: many; D gene: -; CDR3 DNA: TGTGCCAGCAGTGAAAATCCTTCGGTTGGCCCAGATACGCAGTATTTT; CDR3 protein: CASSENPSVGPDTQYF
V gene: TRBV20-1; J gene: TRBJ2-5; clone size: few; D gene: TRBD2; CDR3 DNA: TGCAGTGCTAGAGATCCTAGCGGGGGGAAGAAAGAGACCCAGTACTTC; CDR3 protein: CSARDPSGGKKETQYF
V gene: TRBV7-9; J gene: TRBJ1-3; clone size: -; D gene: -; CDR3 DNA: TGTGCCAGCAGCCCGGAGGGACCGGGAAACACCATATATTTT; CDR3 protein: CASSPEGPGNTIYF
V gene: TRBV5-6; J gene: TRBJ2-7; clone size: once; D gene: -; CDR3 DNA: TGTGCCAGCAGGCGGGACTTCGGGGGAAACGAGCAGTACTTC; CDR3 protein: CASRRDFGGNEQYF
V gene: TRBV24-1; J gene: TRBJ2-1; clone size: -; D gene: TRBD1; CDR3 DNA: TGTGCCACCAGTGATGGCGGGACAGGGGAAAGGGAGCAGTTCTTC; CDR3 protein: CATSDGGTGEREQFF
V gene: TRBV7-9; J gene: TRBJ2-7; clone size: -; D gene: -; CDR3 DNA: TGTGCCGGCAGCCGGGGGTTTGGCTACGAGCAGTACTTC; CDR3 protein: CAGSRGFGYEQYF
V gene: TRBV12-3/TRBV12-4; J gene: TRBJ2-2; clone size: few; D gene: -; CDR3 DNA: TGTGCCAGCAGTCCTGGACATTCCACCGGGGAGCTGTTTTTT; CDR3 protein: CASSPGHSTGELFF
V gene: TRBV7-2; J gene: TRBJ2-7; clone size: -; D gene: -; CDR3 DNA: TGTGCCAGCAGCGTCCAGTCAGGGTCTTTGACCTACGAGCAGTACTTC; CDR3 protein: CASSVQSGSLTYEQYF
V gene: TRBV6-6; J gene: TRBJ1-4; clone size: -; D gene: TRBD1; CDR3 DNA: TGTGCCAGCAGTTACACAGGGGCGGATGAAAAACTGTTTTTT; CDR3 protein: CASSYTGADEKLFF
V gene: TRBV6-4; J gene: TRBJ1-1; clone size: -; D gene: -; CDR3 DNA: TGTGCCAGCACTCCGGGACCGGGGAACGGTGAAGCTTTCTTT; CDR3 protein: CASTPGPGNGEAFF
V gene: TRBV20-1; J gene: TRBJ2-1; clone size: -; D gene: -; CDR3 DNA: TGCAGTGCTATGAGCCCCAGGGACGCGTACAATGAGCAGTTCTTC; CDR3 protein: CSAMSPRDAYNEQFF
V gene: TRBV12-3/TRBV12-4; J gene: TRBJ1-2; clone size: few; D gene: TRBD1; CDR3 DNA: TGTGCCAGCAGTCCTACAGGGGGGAGAGGCTACACCTTC; CDR3 protein: CASSPTGGRGYTF
V gene: TRBV19; J gene: TRBJ1-2; clone size: -; D gene: -; CDR3 DNA: TGTGCCAGTAGTATCTTGGAGGGGCTGAAAGCTAACTATGGCTACACCTTC; CDR3 protein: CASSILEGLKANYGYTF
V gene: TRBV5-1; J gene: TRBJ1-4; clone size: -; D gene: TRBD1; CDR3 DNA: TGCGCCAGCAGCTGGGGGGACAGAGGATTTAATGAAAAACTGTTTTTT; CDR3 protein: CASSWGDRGFNEKLFF
V gene: TRBV20-1; J gene: TRBJ1-1; clone size: -; D gene: TRBD1; CDR3 DNA: TGCAGTGCTCTACAGGGGGCTTGGGCTGAAGCTTTCTTT; CDR3 protein: CSALQGAWAEAFF
V gene: TRBV4-3; J gene: TRBJ1-4; clone size: -; D gene: TRBD1; CDR3 DNA: TGCGCCAGCAGCCAAGATCCCGGACAGGGGTATGAAAAACTGTTTTTT; CDR3 protein: CASSQDPGQGYEKLFF
V gene: TRBV12-3/TRBV12-4; J gene: TRBJ1-1; clone size: few; D gene: -; CDR3 DNA: TGTGCCAGCAGTTACAGGACAGCTGAAGCTTTCTTT; CDR3 protein: CASSYRTAEAFF
V gene: TRBV6-6; J gene: TRBJ1-1; clone size: -; D gene: TRBD1; CDR3 DNA: TGTGCCAGCAGTTATGGGACAGGGAACACTGAAGCTTTCTTT; CDR3 protein: CASSYGTGNTEAFF
V gene: TRBV7-7; J gene: TRBJ2-5; clone size: many; D gene: TRBD1; CDR3 DNA: TGTGCCAGCCAAGGGACAGGGGGGAAGACCCAGTACTTC; CDR3 protein: CASQGTGGKTQYF
V gene: TRBV20-1; J gene: TRBJ2-5; clone size: -; D gene: TRBD1; CDR3 DNA: TGCAGTGCTAGCCGCGGACAGGGGCCCCAAGAGACCCAGTACTTC; CDR3 protein: CSASRGQGPQETQYF
V gene: TRBV7-2; J gene: TRBJ1-2; clone size: -; D gene: TRBD1; CDR3 DNA: TGTGCCAGCAGGTCACAGGGGGCCTCTAACTATGGCTACACCTTC; CDR3 protein: CASRSQGASNYGYTF
V gene: TRBV20-1; J gene: TRBJ2-5; clone size: -; D gene: TRBD1; CDR3 DNA: TGCAGTGCTAGGGGGGACAGGGATGGGGAGACCCAGTACTTC; CDR3 protein: CSARGDRDGETQYF
V gene: TRBV13; J gene: TRBJ1-2; clone size: few; D gene: TRBD1; CDR3 DNA: TGTGCCAGCAGCTCCGTGGACAGGACCTATGGCTACACCTTC; CDR3 protein: CASSSVDRTYGYTF
V gene: TRBV5-1; J gene: TRBJ2-3; clone size: -; D gene: TRBD1; CDR3 DNA: TGCGCCAGCAGCTTGGGGGGGACAGGGACAGATACGCAGTATTTT; CDR3 protein: CASSLGGTGTDTQYF
V gene: TRBV15; J gene: TRBJ1-5; clone size: many; D gene: -; CDR3 DNA: TGTGCCACCAGCGGAGGGGGCAATCAGCCCCAGCATTTT; CDR3 protein: CATSGGGNQPQHF
V gene: TRBV29-1; J gene: TRBJ1-2; clone size: few; D gene: -; CDR3 DNA: TGCAGCGTGAGACTTTCTAACTATGGCTACACCTTC; CDR3 protein: CSVRLSNYGYTF
V gene: TRBV20-1; J gene: TRBJ2-1; clone size: -; D gene: -; CDR3 DNA: TGCAGTGCTCCGTATGGGTCTTCCTACAATGAGCAGTTCTTC; CDR3 protein: CSAPYGSSYNEQFF